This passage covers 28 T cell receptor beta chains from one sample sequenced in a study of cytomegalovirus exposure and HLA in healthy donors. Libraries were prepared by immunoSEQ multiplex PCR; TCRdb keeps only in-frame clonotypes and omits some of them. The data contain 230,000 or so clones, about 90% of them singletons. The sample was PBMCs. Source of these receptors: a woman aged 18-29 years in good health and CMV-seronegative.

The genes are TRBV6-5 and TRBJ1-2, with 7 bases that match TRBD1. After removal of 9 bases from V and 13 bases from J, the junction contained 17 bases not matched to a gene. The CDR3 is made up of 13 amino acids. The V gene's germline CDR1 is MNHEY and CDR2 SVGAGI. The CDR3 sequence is CASRGQLDSRFTF. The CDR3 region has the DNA TGTGCCAGTAGGGGACAGTTAGATAGTCGCTTCACCTTC.

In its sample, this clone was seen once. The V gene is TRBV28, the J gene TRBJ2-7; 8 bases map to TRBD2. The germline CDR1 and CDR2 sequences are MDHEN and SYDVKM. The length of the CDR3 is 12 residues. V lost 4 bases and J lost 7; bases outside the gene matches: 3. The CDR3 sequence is CASSSGGWEQYF. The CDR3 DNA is TGTGCCAGCAGTTCGGGAGGGTGGGAGCAGTACTTC.

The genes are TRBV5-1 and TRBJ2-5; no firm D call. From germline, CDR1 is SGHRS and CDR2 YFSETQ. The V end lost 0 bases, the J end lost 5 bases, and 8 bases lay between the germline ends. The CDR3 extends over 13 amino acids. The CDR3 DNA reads TGCGCCAGCAGCTTGGTATCCGGGGAGACCCAGTACTTC. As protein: CASSLVSGETQYF. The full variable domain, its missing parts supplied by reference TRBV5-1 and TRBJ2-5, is KAGVTQTPRYLIKTRGQQVTLSCSPISGHRSVSWYQQTPGQGLQFLFEYFSETQRNKGNFPGRFSGRQFSNSRSEMNVSTLELGDSALYLCASSLVSGETQYFGPGTRLLVL.

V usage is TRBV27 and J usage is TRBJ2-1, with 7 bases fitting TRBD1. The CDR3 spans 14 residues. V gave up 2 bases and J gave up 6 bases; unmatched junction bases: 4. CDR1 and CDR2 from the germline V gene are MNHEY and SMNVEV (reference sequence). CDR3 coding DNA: TGTGCCAGCAGTTTACCGACAGGGCTCAATGAGCAGTTCTTC. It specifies CASSLPTGLNEQFF.

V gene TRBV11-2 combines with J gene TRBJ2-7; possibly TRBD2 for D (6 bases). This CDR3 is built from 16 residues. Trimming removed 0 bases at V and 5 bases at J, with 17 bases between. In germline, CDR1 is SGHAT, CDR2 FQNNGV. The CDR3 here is CASSLDRRGRKHEQYF. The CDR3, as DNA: TGTGCCAGCAGCTTAGATCGGAGGGGCCGCAAACACGAGCAGTACTTC. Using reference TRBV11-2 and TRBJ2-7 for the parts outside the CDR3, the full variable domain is EAGVAQSPRYKIIEKRQSVAFWCNPISGHATLYWYQQILGQGPKLLIQFQNNGVVDDSQLPKDRFSAERLKGVDSTLKIQPAKLEDSAVYLCASSLDRRGRKHEQYFGPGTRLTVT.

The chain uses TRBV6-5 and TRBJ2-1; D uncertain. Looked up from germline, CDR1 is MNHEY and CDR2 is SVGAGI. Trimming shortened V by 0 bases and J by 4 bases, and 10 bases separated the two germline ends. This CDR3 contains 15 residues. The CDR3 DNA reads TGTGCCAGCAGTTACTCCGGTGAATCGTACAATGAGCAGTTCTTC. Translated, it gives CASSYSGESYNEQFF.

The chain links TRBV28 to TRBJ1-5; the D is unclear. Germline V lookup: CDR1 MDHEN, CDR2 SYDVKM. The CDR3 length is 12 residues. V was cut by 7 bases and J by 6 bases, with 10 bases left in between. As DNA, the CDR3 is TGTGCCAGCATTGGAGTCGCTCAGCCCCAGCATTTT. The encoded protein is CASIGVAQPQHF.

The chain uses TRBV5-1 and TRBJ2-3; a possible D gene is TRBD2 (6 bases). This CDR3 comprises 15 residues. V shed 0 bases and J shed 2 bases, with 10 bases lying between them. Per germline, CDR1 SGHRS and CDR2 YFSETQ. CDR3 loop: CASSLDGGDTDTQYF. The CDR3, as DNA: TGCGCCAGCAGCTTGGATGGCGGGGACACAGATACGCAGTATTTT.

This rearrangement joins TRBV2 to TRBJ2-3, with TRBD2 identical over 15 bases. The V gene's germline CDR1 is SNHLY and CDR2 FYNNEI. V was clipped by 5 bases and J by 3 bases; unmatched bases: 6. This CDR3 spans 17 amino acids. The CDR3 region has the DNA TGTGCCAGCAGTCCTGGGACTAGCGGGAGGATGACAGATACGCAGTATTTT. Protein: CASSPGTSGRMTDTQYF.

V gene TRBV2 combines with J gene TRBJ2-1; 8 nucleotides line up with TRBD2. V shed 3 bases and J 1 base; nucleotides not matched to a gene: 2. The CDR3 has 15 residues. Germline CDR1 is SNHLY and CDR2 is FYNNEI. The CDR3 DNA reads TGTGCCAGCAGTGAGGCTAGCGGGTCCTACAATGAGCAGTTCTTC. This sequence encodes CASSEASGSYNEQFF.

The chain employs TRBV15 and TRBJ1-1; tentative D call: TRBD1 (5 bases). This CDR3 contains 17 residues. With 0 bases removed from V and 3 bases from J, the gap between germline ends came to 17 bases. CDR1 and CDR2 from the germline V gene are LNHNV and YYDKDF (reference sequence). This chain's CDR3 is CATSRDLGAGGHTEAFF. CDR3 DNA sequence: TGTGCCACCAGCAGAGATCTAGGGGCGGGGGGTCACACTGAAGCTTTCTTT.

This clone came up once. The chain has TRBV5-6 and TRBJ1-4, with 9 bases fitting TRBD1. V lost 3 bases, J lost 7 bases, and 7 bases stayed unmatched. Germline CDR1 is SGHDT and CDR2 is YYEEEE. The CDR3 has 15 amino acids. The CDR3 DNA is TGTGCCAGCAGCTCGGGACAGGGTTTACGTGAAAAACTGTTTTTT. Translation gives CASSSGQGLREKLFF.

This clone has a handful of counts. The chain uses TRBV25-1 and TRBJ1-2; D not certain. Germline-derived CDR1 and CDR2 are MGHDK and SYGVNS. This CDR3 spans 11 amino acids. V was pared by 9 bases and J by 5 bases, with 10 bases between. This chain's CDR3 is CASSTFYGYTF. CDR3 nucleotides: TGTGCCAGTTCTACCTTTTATGGCTACACCTTC.

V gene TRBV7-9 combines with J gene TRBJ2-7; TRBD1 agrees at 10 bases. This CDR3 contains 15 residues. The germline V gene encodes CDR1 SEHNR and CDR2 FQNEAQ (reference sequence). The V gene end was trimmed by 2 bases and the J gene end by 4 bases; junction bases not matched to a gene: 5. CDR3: CASSLLTGGEYEQYF. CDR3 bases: TGTGCCAGCAGCTTACTGACAGGGGGCGAGTACGAGCAGTACTTC.

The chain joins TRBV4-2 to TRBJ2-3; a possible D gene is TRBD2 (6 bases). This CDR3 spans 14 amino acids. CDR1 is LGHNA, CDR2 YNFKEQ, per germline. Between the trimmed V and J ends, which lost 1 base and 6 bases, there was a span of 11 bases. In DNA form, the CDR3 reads TGTGCCAGCAGCCAAGGGGTAGGGAGGGATACGCAGTATTTT. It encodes CASSQGVGRDTQYF.

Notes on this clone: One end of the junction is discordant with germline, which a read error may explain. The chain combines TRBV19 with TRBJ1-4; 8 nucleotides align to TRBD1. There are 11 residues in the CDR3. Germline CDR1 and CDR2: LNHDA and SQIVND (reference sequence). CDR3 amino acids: CASSPGTGFVF. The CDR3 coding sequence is TGTGCCAGTAGTCCCGGGACAGGATTTGTTTTT. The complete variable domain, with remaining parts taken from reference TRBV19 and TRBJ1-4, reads DGGITQSPKYLFRKEGQNVTLSCEQNLNHDAMYWYRQDPGQGLRLIYYSQIVNDFQKGDIAEGYSVSREKKESFPLTVTSAQKNPTAFYLCASSPGTGFVFGSGTQLSVL.

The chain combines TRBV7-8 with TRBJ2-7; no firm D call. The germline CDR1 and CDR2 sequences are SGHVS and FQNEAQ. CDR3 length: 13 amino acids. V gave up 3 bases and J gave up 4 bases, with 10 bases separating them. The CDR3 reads CASSFYRWYEQYF. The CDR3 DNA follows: TGTGCCAGCAGCTTCTATCGGTGGTACGAGCAGTACTTC.

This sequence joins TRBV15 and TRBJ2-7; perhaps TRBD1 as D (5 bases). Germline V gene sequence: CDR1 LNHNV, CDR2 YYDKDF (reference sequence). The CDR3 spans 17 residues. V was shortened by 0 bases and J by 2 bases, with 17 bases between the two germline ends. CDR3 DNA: TGTGCCACCAGCAGAGATCTTGCAGGGTCAACCCCCTACGAGCAGTACTTC. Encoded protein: CATSRDLAGSTPYEQYF.

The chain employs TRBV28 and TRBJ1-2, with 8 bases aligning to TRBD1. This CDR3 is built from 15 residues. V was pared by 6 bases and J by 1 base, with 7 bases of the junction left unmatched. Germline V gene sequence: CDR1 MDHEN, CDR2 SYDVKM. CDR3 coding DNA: TGTGCCAGCAGCCAGCAGGGGGCGTATAACTATGGCTACACCTTC. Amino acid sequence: CASSQQGAYNYGYTF.

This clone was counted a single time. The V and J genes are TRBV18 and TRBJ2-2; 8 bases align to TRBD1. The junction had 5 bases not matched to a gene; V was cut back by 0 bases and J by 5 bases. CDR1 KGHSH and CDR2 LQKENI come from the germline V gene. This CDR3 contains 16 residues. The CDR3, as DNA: TGTGCCAGCTCACCACCGTACAGGACAGGGACCGGGGAGCTGTTTTTT. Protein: CASSPPYRTGTGELFF.

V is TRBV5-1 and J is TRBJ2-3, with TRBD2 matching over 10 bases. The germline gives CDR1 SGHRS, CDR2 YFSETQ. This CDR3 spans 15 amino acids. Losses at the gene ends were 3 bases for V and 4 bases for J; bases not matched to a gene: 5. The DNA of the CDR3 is TGCGCCAGCAGCTCCCTAGCGGGAGTCGCAGATACGCAGTATTTT. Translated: CASSSLAGVADTQYF.

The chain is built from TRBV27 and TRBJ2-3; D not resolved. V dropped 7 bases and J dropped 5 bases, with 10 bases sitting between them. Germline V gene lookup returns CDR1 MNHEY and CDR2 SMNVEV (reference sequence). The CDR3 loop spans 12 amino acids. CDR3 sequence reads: CASTSSVDTQYF. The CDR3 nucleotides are TGTGCCAGCACATCGTCGGTAGATACGCAGTATTTT.

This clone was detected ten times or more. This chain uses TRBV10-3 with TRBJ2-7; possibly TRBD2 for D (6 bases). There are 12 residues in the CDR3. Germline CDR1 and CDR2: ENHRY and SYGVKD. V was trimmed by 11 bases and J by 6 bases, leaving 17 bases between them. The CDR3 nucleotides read TGTGCCGCTGAACGGGAGAAGGTCGAGCAGTACTTC. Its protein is CAAEREKVEQYF.

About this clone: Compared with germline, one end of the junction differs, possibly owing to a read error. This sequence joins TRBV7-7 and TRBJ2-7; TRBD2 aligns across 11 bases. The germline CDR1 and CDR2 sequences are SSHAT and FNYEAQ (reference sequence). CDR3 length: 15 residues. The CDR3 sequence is CASRVGLAVFYEQYF. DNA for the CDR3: TGTGCTAGCAGGGTGGGACTAGCGGTATTCTACGAGCAGTACTTC.

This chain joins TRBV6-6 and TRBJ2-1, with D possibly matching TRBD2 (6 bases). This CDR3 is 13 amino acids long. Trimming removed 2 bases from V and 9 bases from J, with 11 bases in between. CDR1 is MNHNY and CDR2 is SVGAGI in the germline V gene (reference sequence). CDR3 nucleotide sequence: TGTGCCAGCAGTTACCGGCGGGAAGGTGAGCAGTTCTTC. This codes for CASSYRREGEQFF.

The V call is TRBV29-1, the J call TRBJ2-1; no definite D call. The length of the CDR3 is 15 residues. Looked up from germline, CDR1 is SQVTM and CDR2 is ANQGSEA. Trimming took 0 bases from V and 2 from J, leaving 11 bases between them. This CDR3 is CSVEDMLSPYNEQFF. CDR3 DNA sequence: TGCAGCGTTGAAGACATGTTAAGCCCCTACAATGAGCAGTTCTTC.

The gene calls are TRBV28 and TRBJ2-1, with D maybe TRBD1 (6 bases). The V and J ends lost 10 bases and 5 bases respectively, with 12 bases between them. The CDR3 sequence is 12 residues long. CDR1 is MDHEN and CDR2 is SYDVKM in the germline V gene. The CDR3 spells CATRTAHNEQFF. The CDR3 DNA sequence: TGTGCCACCCGGACAGCCCACAATGAGCAGTTCTTC.

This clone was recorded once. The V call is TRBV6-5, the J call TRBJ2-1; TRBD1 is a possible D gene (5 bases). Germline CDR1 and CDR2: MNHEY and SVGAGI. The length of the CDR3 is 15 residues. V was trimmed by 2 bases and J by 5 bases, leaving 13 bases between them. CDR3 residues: CASSYGYGANNEQFF. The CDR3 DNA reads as TGTGCCAGCAGTTACGGTTATGGGGCCAACAATGAGCAGTTCTTC.